What follows describes a single T cell receptor (beta chain). Antigen specificity is unknown. The data originate from a study of cytomegalovirus exposure and HLA in healthy donors. Whole-study findings and limits: Follow-up analysis found HLA locus-dependent TCR association rates, highest for DRB1 and lowest for HLA-C.

13 Jbeta primers and 60 Vbeta primers were used for the PCR. The table came from immunoSEQ multiplex PCR; TCRdb's copy has only in-frame clones and leaves some out. The sample carries 140,000 to 150,000 clones, over 70% recorded once. The length of the CDR3 is 15 residues. V shed 3 bases, J shed 8 bases, and the junction held 8 bases outside the gene matches. Germline V gene data show CDR1 as MRHNA and CDR2 as SNTAGT. The sequenced sample was PBMCs. The clonotype was recovered from a man under 40 in good health and CMV-seronegative. This chain connects TRBV6-4 to TRBJ2-1, with TRBD1 identical over 9 bases. The CDR3 sequence is CASSDKNRGLDEQFF. The CDR3 region has the DNA TGTGCCAGCAGTGATAAGAACAGGGGGCTGGATGAGCAGTTCTTC.